The 20 T cell receptor beta chains in this list originate from one sample, sequenced in a study of shared clonotypes between healthy human individuals. Repertoires were generated with immunoSEQ multiplex PCR, while TCRdb's copy carries only in-frame clones and drops some. There are some 2,500,000 clones in the sample; 93% occur only once, and 0.36% lies in the top ten. The sample was naive CD4+ T cells from PBMCs. Subset in this sample: CD45RA+ positively selected. Every receptor here comes from a man younger than 35 in good health. Some clones in this sample may be carry-over from other donors' samples.

There are a few counts of this clone. The V gene is TRBV6-6, the J gene TRBJ2-1; D possibly corresponds to TRBD1 (5 bases). Trimming stripped 2 bases from V and 3 bases from J, with 8 bases between. The CDR3 is made up of 14 amino acids. In germline, CDR1 is MNHNY, CDR2 SVGAGI (reference sequence). CDR3 sequence (DNA): TGTGCCAGCAGTTACGGAGACAGCTACAATGAGCAGTTCTTC. It translates to CASSYGDSYNEQFF.

This clone was detected only once. The rearrangement uses TRBV19 and TRBJ1-3, with D tentatively TRBD1 (5 bases). Germline CDR1 is LNHDA and CDR2 is SQIVND (reference sequence). The CDR3 is 14 residues long. V dropped 4 bases and J dropped 2 bases, with 9 bases sitting between them. The CDR3 coding sequence is TGTGCCAGTAGTACAGGGATGACTGGAAACACCATATATTTT. Its translation is CASSTGMTGNTIYF.

Points on this clone: Distinct nucleotide sequences in the sample also encode this CDR3. The CDR3 here is CASSLGLAGVETQYF. CDR3 in DNA: TGTGCCAGCAGTTTAGGTCTAGCGGGAGTAGAGACCCAGTACTTC. This chain joins TRBV28 and TRBJ2-5; 10 positions agree with TRBD2. This CDR3 comprises 15 residues. V was pared by 2 bases and J by 4 bases, with 4 bases of the junction left unmatched. Germline loops: CDR1 MDHEN, CDR2 SYDVKM.

J is TRBJ2-7 and V is TRBV19; 9 nucleotides align to TRBD2. Trimming took 5 bases from V and 6 from J; bases not matched to a gene: 8. The CDR3 sequence is 14 residues long. Looked up from germline, CDR1 is LNHDA and CDR2 is SQIVND (reference sequence). DNA for the CDR3: TGTGCCAGTAGTTTAGCGGGAGTAATGGCCGAGCAGTACTTC. Encoded protein: CASSLAGVMAEQYF.

This clone appeared a single time. The gene calls are TRBV6-1 and TRBJ2-1, with D tentatively TRBD2 (6 bases). Germline V gives CDR1 MNHNS, CDR2 SASEGT. Trimming took off 6 bases at V and 3 bases at J, with 15 bases between the two ends. CDR3 length: 15 amino acids. This CDR3 reads CASRAGPTIYNEQFF. CDR3 DNA: TGTGCCAGCAGAGCGGGCCCCACTATCTACAATGAGCAGTTCTTC.

This chain joins TRBV28 and TRBJ1-2; weak D call: TRBD1 (5 bases). Per the germline V gene, CDR1 is MDHEN and CDR2 is SYDVKM. The CDR3 has 15 amino acids. Trimming stripped 2 bases from V and 1 base from J, with 11 bases between. CDR3 amino acids: CASSLGGVFNYGYTF. The DNA of the CDR3 is TGTGCCAGCAGTTTAGGAGGGGTTTTTAACTATGGCTACACCTTC.

CDR3 sequence: CASSSGRAGGTIYF. CDR3 sequence (DNA): TGTGCCAGCAGTAGCGGGAGGGCTGGGGGCACCATATATTTT. The genes are TRBV6-5 and TRBJ1-3, with D maybe TRBD1 (5 bases). The CDR3 is 14 amino acids. Looked up from germline, CDR1 is MNHEY and CDR2 is SVGAGI. The V gene lost 5 bases and the J gene lost 9 bases, with 17 bases spanning the gap.

The gene calls are TRBV4-1 and TRBJ2-7; D ambiguous. Germline assignment: CDR1 MGHRA and CDR2 YSYEKL. The CDR3 covers 13 residues. V was cut by 2 bases and J by 2 bases, with 7 bases left in between. The DNA for the CDR3 is TGCGCCAGCAGCCAAACGCCTCCCTACGAGCAGTACTTC. Translated: CASSQTPPYEQYF.

The genes are TRBV4-3 and TRBJ2-2, with 9 bases aligning to TRBD2. The germline gives CDR1 LGHNA, CDR2 YSLEER. This CDR3 contains 19 residues. Trimming took 4 bases from V and 3 from J; bases not matched to a gene: 15. CDR3 nucleotide sequence: TGCGCCAGCAGCCGTGGGTACGGGCGGGAGGGTGATGACACCGGGGAGCTGTTTTTT. Translation: CASSRGYGREGDDTGELFF.

The chain carries TRBV28 and TRBJ2-7; weak D call: TRBD2 (5 bases). This CDR3 contains 12 residues. Trimming removed 7 bases at V and 4 bases at J, with 11 bases between. Germline CDR1 reads MDHEN; CDR2 reads SYDVKM. The CDR3 bases are TGTGCCAGCATGGGGAGATGGTACGAGCAGTACTTC. Translation gives CASMGRWYEQYF.

V gene TRBV27 combines with J gene TRBJ2-6; D ambiguous. The CDR3 is 18 amino acids. Germline V gene lookup returns CDR1 MNHEY and CDR2 SMNVEV (reference sequence). The V and J ends lost 2 bases and 0 bases respectively, with 14 bases between them. This chain's CDR3 is CASSLMVWGSSGANVLTF. CDR3 nucleotide sequence: TGTGCCAGCAGTTTAATGGTTTGGGGAAGCTCTGGGGCCAACGTCCTGACTTTC.

In DNA, the CDR3 is TGTGCCAGCAGCTACGGGTCGGGGGGATCACCCCTCCACTTT. Its protein is CASSYGSGGSPLHF. This chain links TRBV7-2 with TRBJ1-6, with D perhaps matching TRBD1 (5 bases). The CDR3 is 14 residues long. CDR1 and CDR2 (germline): SGHTA, FQGNSA. V was pared by 4 bases and J by 10 bases, with 14 bases between.

The V and J genes are TRBV7-2 and TRBJ2-5, with a tentative D call TRBD2 (6 bases). The CDR3 has 13 amino acids. Germline V gene lookup returns CDR1 SGHTA and CDR2 FQGNSA. The germline V and J ends were trimmed by 8 bases and 5 bases, with 15 bases remaining between them. The CDR3 DNA sequence: TGTGCCAGCTGTAGCGGTCCTCGGGAGACCCAGTACTTC. This sequence encodes CASCSGPRETQYF.

In regard to this clone: Other nucleotide sequences in the sample specify the same CDR3. V is TRBV5-1 and J is TRBJ2-1; 13 nucleotides line up with TRBD2. Germline loops: CDR1 SGHRS, CDR2 YFSETQ. Losses at the gene ends were 2 bases for V and 7 bases for J; bases not matched to a gene: 6. CDR3 size: 16 residues. The CDR3 spells CASSLPGLAGANEQFF. CDR3 nucleotides: TGCGCCAGCAGCTTACCCGGACTAGCGGGAGCAAATGAGCAGTTCTTC.

The chain combines TRBV9 with TRBJ1-5; D is unclear. With 0 bases removed from V and 7 bases from J, the gap between germline ends came to 14 bases. Germline loops: CDR1 SGDLS, CDR2 YYNGEE. The CDR3 consists of 15 residues. In nucleotides, the CDR3 is TGTGCCAGCAGCGTAGGTCCGACACAAGTCCAGCCCCAGCATTTT. Its protein is CASSVGPTQVQPQHF.

The chain is built from TRBV28 and TRBJ2-7, with 12 bases identical to TRBD1. The V gene's germline CDR1 is MDHEN and CDR2 SYDVKM. V gave up 5 bases and J gave up 4 bases; unmatched junction bases: 6. The CDR3 is made up of 15 amino acids. The chain's CDR3 is CASSGRDRGLYEQYF. Written as DNA, the CDR3 is TGTGCCAGCAGTGGCCGGGACAGGGGGCTTTACGAGCAGTACTTC. The entire variable domain, with the rest obtained from reference TRBV28 and TRBJ2-7, is as follows: DVKVTQSSRYLVKRTGEKVFLECVQDMDHENMFWYRQDPGLGLRLIYFSYDVKMKEKGDIPEGYSVSREKKERFSLILESASTNQTSMYLCASSGRDRGLYEQYFGPGTRLTVT.

As regards this clone: Other nucleotide sequences from this sample produce the same CDR3. The chain joins TRBV7-2 to TRBJ2-2; D gene unclear. This CDR3 region has 14 residues. The ends were cut back, 1 base at V and 1 base at J, with 4 bases in the middle. The germline V gene encodes CDR1 SGHTA and CDR2 FQGNSA. In nucleotides, the CDR3 is TGTGCCAGCAGCTTAGGGCAGAACACCGGGGAGCTGTTTTTT. Its translation is CASSLGQNTGELFF.

CDR3 sequence reads: CASSFLGQNNSPLHF. In DNA form, the CDR3 reads TGTGCCAGCAGCTTCCTAGGACAGAATAATTCACCCCTCCACTTT. The chain uses TRBV7-2 and TRBJ1-6, with a weak D call TRBD1 (6 bases). This CDR3 is built from 15 residues. Trimming took off 3 bases at V and 5 bases at J, with 11 bases between the two ends. Per the germline V gene, CDR1 is SGHTA and CDR2 is FQGNSA. The full variable domain, completed using reference TRBV7-2 and TRBJ1-6, is GAGVSQSPSNKVTEKGKDVELRCDPISGHTALYWYRQSLGQGLEFLIYFQGNSAPDKSGLPSDRFSAERTGGSVSTLTIQRTQQEDSAVYLCASSFLGQNNSPLHFGNGTRLTVT.

This clone was found once. This sequence joins TRBV6-6 and TRBJ1-5; 10 bases map to TRBD1. The V gene's germline CDR1 is MNHNY and CDR2 SVGAGI (reference sequence). The CDR3 extends over 16 amino acids. Unmatched junction bases numbered 4, after V lost 0 bases and J lost 5 bases. The CDR3 coding sequence is TGTGCCAGCAGTTACTCGGGACAGGGGAGTCATCAGCCCCAGCATTTT. Translated, it gives CASSYSGQGSHQPQHF.

The J gene is TRBJ2-3, the V gene TRBV5-1, with a weak D call TRBD2 (5 bases). Trimming took 3 bases from V and 2 from J, leaving 16 bases between them. CDR1 and CDR2 from the germline V gene are SGHRS and YFSETQ. This CDR3 region has 16 residues. CDR3 nucleotides: TGCGCCAGCAGCTGGGGTGGGGAGCAGTACACAGATACGCAGTATTTT. Its protein product is CASSWGGEQYTDTQYF. Drawing the rest from reference TRBV5-1 and TRBJ2-3, the complete variable domain is KAGVTQTPRYLIKTRGQQVTLSCSPISGHRSVSWYQQTPGQGLQFLFEYFSETQRNKGNFPGRFSGRQFSNSRSEMNVSTLELGDSALYLCASSWGGEQYTDTQYFGPGTRLTVL.